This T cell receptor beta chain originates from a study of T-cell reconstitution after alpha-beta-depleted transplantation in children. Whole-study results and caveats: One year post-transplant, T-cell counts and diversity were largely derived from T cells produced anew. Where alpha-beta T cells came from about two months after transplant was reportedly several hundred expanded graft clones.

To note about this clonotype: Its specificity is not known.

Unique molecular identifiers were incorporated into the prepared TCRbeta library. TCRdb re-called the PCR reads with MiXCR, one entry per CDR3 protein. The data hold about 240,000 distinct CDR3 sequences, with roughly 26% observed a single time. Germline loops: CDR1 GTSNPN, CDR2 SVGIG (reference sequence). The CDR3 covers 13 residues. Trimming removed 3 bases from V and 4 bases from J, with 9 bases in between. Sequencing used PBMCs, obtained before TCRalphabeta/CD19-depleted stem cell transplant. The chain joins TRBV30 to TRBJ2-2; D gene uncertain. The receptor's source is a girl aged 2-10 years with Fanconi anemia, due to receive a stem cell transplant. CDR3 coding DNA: TGTGCCTGGAGGGGGTCGGCCACCGGGGAGCTGTTTTTT. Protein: CAWRGSATGELFF.